This entry concerns a single T cell receptor (beta chain). As yet, its antigen is unknown. The germline V gene encodes CDR1 KGHSH and CDR2 LQKENI. Trimming cost V 4 bases and J 5 bases, with 9 bases left between them. The CDR3 contains 13 residues. The sample's time point: newly diagnosed GD, antithyroid drugs for less than 3 months. The TCR library was made from RNA extracted from PBMCs. Building of the TCR beta libraries involved iRepertoire HTBI primers and Arm-PCR of CDR3 regions. MiXCR was run by TCRdb on the multiplex PCR reads, yielding one entry per CDR3 protein. The data show around 320,000 distinct CDR3 sequences, with 16% seen just once and about 32% held by the top ten. The data derive from a study of regulatory T cells in long-lasting Graves disease. Notes on the study in general: Favored gene segments in persistent disease were TRBV28, TRBJ1-2 and TRBJ2-5.

These data also formed part of another study, on T cells in Graves' hyperthyroidism and ophthalmopathy. As reported in that work: Uncontrolled infections, other autoimmune diseases, pregnancy or lactation led to exclusion of patients. The model's output predicted ophthalmopathy at a median of about 6.5 months prior to onset.

The chain uses TRBV18 and TRBJ2-1; tentatively, D is TRBD1 (5 bases). The input for sequencing was peripheral blood mononuclear cells (PBMCs), taken at new diagnosis, from a patient treated with antithyroid drugs. This clonotype was sampled from a man aged 40-49 years with Graves disease. The CDR3 loop reads CASSLTRDNEQFF. In DNA form, the CDR3 reads TGTGCCAGCTCACTAACCAGGGACAATGAGCAGTTCTTC.